This T cell receptor (beta chain) was profiled in a study of T cell responses to AZD1222 COVID-19 vaccine. Across the study: Second-dose recipients at about 4 or about 12 weeks were treated as one pooled group. Findings of the study overall: There were repertoire samples only from the period after the peak T cell response. AZD1222 recipients seropositive at baseline numbered only six or seven.

As concerns this clone: Its target is unknown.

With 6 bases removed from V and 1 base from J, the gap between germline ends came to 9 bases. CDR1 and CDR2 (germline): MDHEN, SYDVKM. CDR3 length equals 13 residues. Libraries were prepared by immunoSEQ multiplex PCR; TCRdb keeps only in-frame clonotypes and omits some of them. The sample holds approximately 150,000 clones, about nine tenths seen once. The chain carries TRBV28 and TRBJ1-1, with a tentative D call TRBD1 (5 bases). Sample: peripheral blood, taken on day 0 of AZD1222 vaccination. The clonotype originates from an adult in good health. DNA for the CDR3: TGTGCCAGCAGACGACAGAGGAACACTGAAGCTTTCTTT. Protein product: CASRRQRNTEAFF.